The 8 T cell receptor beta chains in this list originate from one sample, sequenced in a study of blood T cells in healthy people across ages. A J-beta primer mix and a sample-barcoded 5' primer were used in a second PCR of about 6 to 12 cycles. One entry per CDR3 protein, called by TCRdb with MiXCR from the 5' RACE reads. The sample lists about a million distinct CDR3 sequences; roughly 43% were seen once. Sequenced sample: blood. The receptors come from a man aged 25-45 years in good health.

This clonotype has only a few counts. The gene calls are TRBV29-1 and TRBJ2-1, with TRBD2 matching 8 bases. The CDR3 contains 15 residues. With V trimmed by 0 bases and J by 8 bases, 9 bases remained unmatched. Germline V gives CDR1 SQVTM, CDR2 ANQGSEA. The CDR3 bases are TGCAGCGTTGAAGAGCCAGCGGGGCGGGGGGATGAGCAGTTCTTC. The encoded protein is CSVEEPAGRGDEQFF.

In the case of this clonotype: One base away lies a much larger clone, so this may be a sequencing read error. The chain combines TRBV20-1 with TRBJ2-6; D gene unclear. Germline V lookup: CDR1 DFQATT, CDR2 SNEGSKA (reference sequence). The length of the CDR3 is 16 residues. V dropped 5 bases and J dropped 2 bases, with 16 bases sitting between them. The CDR3: CSASTASLPGANVLTF. The CDR3 DNA reads as TGCAGTGCTTCGACCGCCTCTCTCCCTGGGGCCAACGTCCTGACTTTC.

Concerning this clonotype: Relative to the germline gene, one junction end is altered; a read error may explain this. The chain has TRBV29-1 and TRBJ2-3; possibly TRBD1 or TRBD2 for D (6 bases each). CDR3 length: 14 amino acids. The germline gives CDR1 SQVTM, CDR2 ANQGSEA. The CDR3: CSVEDEGGTGTQYF. The CDR3 coding sequence is TGCAGCGTTGAAGATGAGGGGGGCACAGGTACGCAGTATTTT.

The chain links TRBV9 to TRBJ2-3; 8 bases agree with TRBD2. V shed 4 bases, J shed 2 bases, and the junction held 9 bases outside the gene matches. The CDR3 consists of 16 residues. Germline CDR1 and CDR2: SGDLS and YYNGEE. CDR3 amino acids: CASSPGSLAVTDTQYF. CDR3 nucleotide sequence: TGTGCCAGCAGCCCGGGTTCACTAGCGGTCACAGATACGCAGTATTTT. Variable domain in full (rest from reference TRBV9 and TRBJ2-3): DSGVTQTPKHLITATGQRVTLRCSPRSGDLSVYWYQQSLDQGLQFLIQYYNGEERAKGNILERFSAQQFPDLHSELNLSSLELGDSALYFCASSPGSLAVTDTQYFGPGTRLTVL.

The genes are TRBV28 and TRBJ2-3; D may be TRBD1 or TRBD2 (7 bases each). Trimming took off 6 bases at V and 5 bases at J, with 21 bases between the two ends. Germline CDR1 reads MDHEN; CDR2 reads SYDVKM. CDR3 length: 16 residues. The CDR3 reads CASRDPGGAGLDTQYF. In DNA form, the CDR3 reads TGTGCCAGCAGGGATCCAGGGGGGGCTGGGTTAGATACGCAGTATTTT.

This chain uses TRBV20-1 with TRBJ1-5; 8 nucleotides match TRBD1. The J segment lost 4 bases and the V segment lost 0 bases, leaving 11 bases of the junction unmatched. Germline assignment: CDR1 DFQATT and CDR2 SNEGSKA (reference sequence). This CDR3 comprises 17 residues. Here the CDR3 reads CSARDDRGELGNQPQHF. In DNA form, the CDR3 reads TGCAGTGCTAGAGACGACAGGGGAGAACTGGGAAATCAGCCCCAGCATTTT.

The V gene is TRBV20-1, the J gene TRBJ2-1, with a weak D call TRBD2 (6 bases). Germline CDR1 DFQATT, CDR2 SNEGSKA (reference sequence). The CDR3 has 16 residues. V was pared by 0 bases and J by 2 bases, with 14 bases between. The CDR3 here is CSARDNVGGTYNEQFF. Here the CDR3 DNA reads TGCAGTGCTAGAGATAATGTGGGGGGAACCTACAATGAGCAGTTCTTC.

Ten or more counts support this clonotype. The genes are TRBV7-2 and TRBJ2-5; D unclear. This CDR3 is 13 amino acids long. Germline loops: CDR1 SGHTA, CDR2 FQGNSA. Trimming left V 5 bases short and J 2 bases short, with 9 bases between. CDR3 DNA sequence: TGTGCCAGCAGCCCAGATAGACAAGAGACCCAGTACTTC. Its translation is CASSPDRQETQYF.